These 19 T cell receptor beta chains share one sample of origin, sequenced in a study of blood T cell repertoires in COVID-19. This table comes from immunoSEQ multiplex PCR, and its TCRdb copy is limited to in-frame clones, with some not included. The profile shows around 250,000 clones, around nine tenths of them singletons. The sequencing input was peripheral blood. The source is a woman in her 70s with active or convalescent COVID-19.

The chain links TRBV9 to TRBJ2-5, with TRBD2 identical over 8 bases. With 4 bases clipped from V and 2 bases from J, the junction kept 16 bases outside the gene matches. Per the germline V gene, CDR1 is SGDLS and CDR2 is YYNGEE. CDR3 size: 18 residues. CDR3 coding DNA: TGTGCCAGCAGCCCCGGGGGGGGCAGGGCGACGGGACAAGAGACCCAGTACTTC. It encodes CASSPGGGRATGQETQYF.

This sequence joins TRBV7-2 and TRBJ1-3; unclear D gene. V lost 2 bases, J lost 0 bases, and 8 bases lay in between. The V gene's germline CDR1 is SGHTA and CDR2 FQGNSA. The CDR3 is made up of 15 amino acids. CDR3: CASSLRGSSGNTIYF. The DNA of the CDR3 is TGTGCCAGCAGCTTACGAGGGAGCTCTGGAAACACCATATATTTT.

Written as DNA, the CDR3 is TGTGCCAGCAGCCCCAAGCCTACCGGGGAGCTGTTTTTT. This sequence encodes CASSPKPTGELFF. The rearrangement joins TRBV3-1 (or the pseudogene TRBV3-2) to TRBJ2-2; D remains ambiguous. The V end was cut by 4 bases, the J end by 5 bases, with 8 bases between. Germline assignment: CDR1 LGHDT and CDR2 YNNKEL (reference sequence). This CDR3 region has 13 residues.

The CDR3 region has the DNA TGCGCCAGCAGCAAGGGGGATGGCCGGGGAGATACGCAGTATTTT. This translates into CASSKGDGRGDTQYF. The chain links TRBV4-3 to TRBJ2-3, with a weak D call TRBD1 (6 bases). V shed 5 bases and J shed 5 bases, with 17 bases lying between them. Germline V lookup: CDR1 LGHNA, CDR2 YSLEER. This CDR3 contains 15 residues.

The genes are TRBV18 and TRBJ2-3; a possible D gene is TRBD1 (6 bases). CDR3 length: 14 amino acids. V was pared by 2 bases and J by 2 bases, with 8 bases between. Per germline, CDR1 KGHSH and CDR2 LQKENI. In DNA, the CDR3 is TGTGCCAGCTCACCAACAGGGTACACAGATACGCAGTATTTT. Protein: CASSPTGYTDTQYF.

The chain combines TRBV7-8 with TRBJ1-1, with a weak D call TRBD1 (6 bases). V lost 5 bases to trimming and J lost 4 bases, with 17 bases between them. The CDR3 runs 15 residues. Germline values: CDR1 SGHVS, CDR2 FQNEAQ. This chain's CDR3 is CASSRMTRGGTEAFF. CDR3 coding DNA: TGTGCCAGCAGCCGCATGACGAGGGGGGGCACTGAAGCTTTCTTT.

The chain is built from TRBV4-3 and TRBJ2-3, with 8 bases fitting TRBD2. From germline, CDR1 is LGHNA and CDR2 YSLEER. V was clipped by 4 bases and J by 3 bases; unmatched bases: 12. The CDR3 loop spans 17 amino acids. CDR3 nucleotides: TGCGCCAGCAGCCTACACAAACGGGAGGGATGGACAGATACGCAGTATTTT. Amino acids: CASSLHKREGWTDTQYF.

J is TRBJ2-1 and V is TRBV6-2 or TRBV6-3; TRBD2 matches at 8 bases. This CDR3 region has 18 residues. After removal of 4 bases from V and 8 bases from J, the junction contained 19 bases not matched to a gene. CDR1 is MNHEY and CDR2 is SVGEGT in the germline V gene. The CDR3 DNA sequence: TGTGCCAGCAGTTCCCCCGTCGTCGGGGGGGCGATGATCGATGAGCAGTTCTTC. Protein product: CASSSPVVGGAMIDEQFF.

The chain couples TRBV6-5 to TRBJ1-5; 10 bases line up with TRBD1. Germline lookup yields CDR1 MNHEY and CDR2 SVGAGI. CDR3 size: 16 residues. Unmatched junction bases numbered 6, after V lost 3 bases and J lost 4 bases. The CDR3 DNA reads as TGTGCCAGCAGTTATCTAGGACAGGGGGTGAATCAGCCCCAGCATTTT. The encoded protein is CASSYLGQGVNQPQHF.

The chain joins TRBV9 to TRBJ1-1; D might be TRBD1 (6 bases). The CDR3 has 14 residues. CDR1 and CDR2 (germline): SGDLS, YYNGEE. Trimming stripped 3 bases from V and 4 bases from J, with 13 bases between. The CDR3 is CASSASQGLTEAFF. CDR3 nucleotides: TGTGCCAGCAGCGCAAGTCAGGGGCTCACTGAAGCTTTCTTT.

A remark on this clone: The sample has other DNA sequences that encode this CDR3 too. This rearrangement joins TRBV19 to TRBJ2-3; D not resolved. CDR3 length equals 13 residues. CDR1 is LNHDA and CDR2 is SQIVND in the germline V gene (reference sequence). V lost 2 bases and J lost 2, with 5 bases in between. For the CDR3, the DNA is TGTGCCAGTAGTATACAGGCCACAGATACGCAGTATTTT. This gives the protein CASSIQATDTQYF.

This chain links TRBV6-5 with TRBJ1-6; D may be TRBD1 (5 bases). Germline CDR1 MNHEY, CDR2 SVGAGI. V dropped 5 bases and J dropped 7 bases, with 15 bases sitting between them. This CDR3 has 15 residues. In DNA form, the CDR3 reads TGTGCCAGCAGTACCGGTGACAGTCAAAATTCACCCCTCCACTTT. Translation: CASSTGDSQNSPLHF.

CDR3: CASSLRKQAGGYEQYF. The DNA of the CDR3 is TGTGCCAGCAGCTTACGCAAGCAGGCCGGCGGGTACGAGCAGTACTTC. The genes are TRBV7-2 and TRBJ2-7, with D possibly TRBD2 on 5 matching bases. This CDR3 spans 16 amino acids. Germline V lookup: CDR1 SGHTA, CDR2 FQGNSA. V lost 2 bases and J lost 4, with 18 bases in between.

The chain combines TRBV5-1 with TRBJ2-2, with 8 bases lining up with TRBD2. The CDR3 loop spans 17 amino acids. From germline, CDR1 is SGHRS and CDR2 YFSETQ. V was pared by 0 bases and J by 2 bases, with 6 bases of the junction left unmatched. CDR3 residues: CASSLDAGGPNTGELFF. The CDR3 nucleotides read TGCGCCAGCAGCTTGGATGCGGGGGGCCCCAACACCGGGGAGCTGTTTTTT.

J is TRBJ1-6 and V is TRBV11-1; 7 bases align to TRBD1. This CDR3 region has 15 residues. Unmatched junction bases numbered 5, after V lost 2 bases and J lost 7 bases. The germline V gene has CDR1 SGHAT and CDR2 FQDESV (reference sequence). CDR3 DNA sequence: TGTGCCAGCAGCTTATGGGACAGCAAAAATTCACCCCTCCACTTT. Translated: CASSLWDSKNSPLHF. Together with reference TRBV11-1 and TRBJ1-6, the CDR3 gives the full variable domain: EAEVAQSPRYKITEKSQAVAFWCDPISGHATLYWYRQILGQGPELLVQFQDESVVDDSQLPKDRFSAERLKGVDSTLKIQPAELGDSAMYLCASSLWDSKNSPLHFGNGTRLTVT.

This chain's CDR3 is CASSSGTGYTGELFF. CDR3 in DNA: TGTGCCAGCAGCTCCGGGACAGGCTACACCGGGGAGCTGTTTTTT. The rearrangement joins TRBV7-2 to TRBJ2-2; the match to TRBD1 covers 8 bases. Trimming cost V 4 bases and J 3 bases; bases outside gene matches: 4. This CDR3 spans 15 amino acids. The germline V gene has CDR1 SGHTA and CDR2 FQGNSA. Looking up the rest from reference TRBV7-2 and TRBJ2-2 gives the full variable domain: GAGVSQSPSNKVTEKGKDVELRCDPISGHTALYWYRQSLGQGLEFLIYFQGNSAPDKSGLPSDRFSAERTGGSVSTLTIQRTQQEDSAVYLCASSSGTGYTGELFFGEGSRLTVL.

CDR3 DNA sequence: TGTGCCAGCAGCTTAGTGCAGGAACCAGGGACTGAAGCTTTCTTT. This sequence encodes CASSLVQEPGTEAFF. The chain joins TRBV7-9 to TRBJ1-1, with D possibly being TRBD1 (5 bases). CDR3 length equals 15 residues. Germline CDR1 reads SEHNR; CDR2 reads FQNEAQ (reference sequence). V dropped 1 base and J dropped 5 bases, with 14 bases sitting between them.

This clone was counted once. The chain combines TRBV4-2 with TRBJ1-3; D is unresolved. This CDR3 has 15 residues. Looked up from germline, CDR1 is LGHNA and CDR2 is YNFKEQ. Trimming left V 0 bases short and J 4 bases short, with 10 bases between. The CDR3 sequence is CASSQDWADGNTIYF. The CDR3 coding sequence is TGTGCCAGCAGCCAAGATTGGGCCGACGGAAACACCATATATTTT.

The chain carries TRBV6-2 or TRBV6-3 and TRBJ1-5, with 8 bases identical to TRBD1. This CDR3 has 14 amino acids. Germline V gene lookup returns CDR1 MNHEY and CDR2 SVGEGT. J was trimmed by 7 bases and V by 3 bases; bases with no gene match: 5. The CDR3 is CASSYGQGKQPQHF. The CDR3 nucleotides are TGTGCCAGCAGTTATGGACAGGGTAAGCAGCCCCAGCATTTT.